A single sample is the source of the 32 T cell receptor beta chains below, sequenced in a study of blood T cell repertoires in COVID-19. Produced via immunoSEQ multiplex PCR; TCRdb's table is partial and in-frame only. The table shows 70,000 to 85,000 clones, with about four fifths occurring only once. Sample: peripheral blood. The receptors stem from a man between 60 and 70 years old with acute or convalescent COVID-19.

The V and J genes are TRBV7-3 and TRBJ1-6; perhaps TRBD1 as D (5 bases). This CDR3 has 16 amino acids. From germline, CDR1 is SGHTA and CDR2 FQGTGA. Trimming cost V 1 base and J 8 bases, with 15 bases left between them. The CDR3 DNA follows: TGTGCCAGCAGCTTAAATCAGGGAGGAAACCATTCACCCCTCCACTTT. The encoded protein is CASSLNQGGNHSPLHF.

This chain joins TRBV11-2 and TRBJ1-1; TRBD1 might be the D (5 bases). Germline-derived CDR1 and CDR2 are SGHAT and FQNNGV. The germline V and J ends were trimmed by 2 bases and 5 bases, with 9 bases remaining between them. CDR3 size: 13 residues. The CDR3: CASSLQGGTEAFF. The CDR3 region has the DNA TGTGCCAGCAGCTTACAGGGTGGAACTGAAGCTTTCTTT.

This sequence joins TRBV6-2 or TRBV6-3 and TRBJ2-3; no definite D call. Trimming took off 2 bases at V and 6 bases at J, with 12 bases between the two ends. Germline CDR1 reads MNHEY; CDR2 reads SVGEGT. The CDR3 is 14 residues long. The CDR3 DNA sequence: TGTGCCAGCAGTTACGGGCCCCTGGCGGATACGCAGTATTTT. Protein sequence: CASSYGPLADTQYF.

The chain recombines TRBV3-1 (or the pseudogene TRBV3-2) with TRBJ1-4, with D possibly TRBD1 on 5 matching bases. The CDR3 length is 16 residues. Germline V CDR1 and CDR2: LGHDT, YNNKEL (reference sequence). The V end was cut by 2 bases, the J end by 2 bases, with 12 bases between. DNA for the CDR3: TGTGCCAGCAGCCAAAGTGATGGGGGGACTAATGAAAAACTGTTTTTT. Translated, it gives CASSQSDGGTNEKLFF.

The CDR3 DNA reads as TGTGCCAGCAGTTCCTCAGGTTTTCCCTACGAGCAGTACTTC. Amino acid sequence: CASSSSGFPYEQYF. The chain has TRBV28 and TRBJ2-7; no firm D call. V dropped 4 bases and J dropped 2 bases, with 12 bases sitting between them. CDR1 and CDR2 (germline): MDHEN, SYDVKM. The length of the CDR3 is 14 residues.

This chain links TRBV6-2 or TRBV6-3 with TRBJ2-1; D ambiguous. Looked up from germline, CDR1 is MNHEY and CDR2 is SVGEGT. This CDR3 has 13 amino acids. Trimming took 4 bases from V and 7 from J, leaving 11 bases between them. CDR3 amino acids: CASSLPILNEQFF. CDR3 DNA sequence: TGTGCCAGCAGTTTACCCATTCTAAATGAGCAGTTCTTC.

Here the CDR3 reads CASSYPGAEAFF. As DNA, the CDR3 is TGTGCCAGCAGTTACCCGGGGGCTGAAGCTTTCTTT. The chain uses TRBV6-5 and TRBJ1-1, with D maybe TRBD1 (5 bases). CDR3 length: 12 amino acids. Germline V gene data show CDR1 as MNHEY and CDR2 as SVGAGI. Trimming shortened V by 2 bases and J by 6 bases, and 7 bases separated the two germline ends.

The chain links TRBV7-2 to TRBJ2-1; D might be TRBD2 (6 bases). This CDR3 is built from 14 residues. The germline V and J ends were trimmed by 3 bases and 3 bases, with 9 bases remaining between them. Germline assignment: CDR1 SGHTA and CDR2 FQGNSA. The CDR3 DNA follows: TGTGCCAGCAGCTTTGCTAGCGTCTACAATGAGCAGTTCTTC. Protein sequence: CASSFASVYNEQFF.

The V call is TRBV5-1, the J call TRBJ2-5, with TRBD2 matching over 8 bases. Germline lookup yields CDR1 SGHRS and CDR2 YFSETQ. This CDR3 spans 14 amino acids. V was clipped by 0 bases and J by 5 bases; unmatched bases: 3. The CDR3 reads CASSLDGGGETQYF. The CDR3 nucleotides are TGCGCCAGCAGCTTGGATGGCGGGGGGGAGACCCAGTACTTC.

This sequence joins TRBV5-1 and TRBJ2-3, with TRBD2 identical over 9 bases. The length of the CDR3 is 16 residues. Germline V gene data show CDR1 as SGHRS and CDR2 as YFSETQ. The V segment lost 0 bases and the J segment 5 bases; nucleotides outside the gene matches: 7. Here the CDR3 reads CASSLDERGEGDTQYF. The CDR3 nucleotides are TGCGCCAGCAGCTTGGACGAGCGGGGGGAAGGAGATACGCAGTATTTT.

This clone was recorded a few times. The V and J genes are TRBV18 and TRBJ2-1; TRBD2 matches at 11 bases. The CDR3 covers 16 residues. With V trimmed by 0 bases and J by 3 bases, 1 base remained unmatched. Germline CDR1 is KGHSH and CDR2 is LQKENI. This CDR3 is CASSPPGLADYNEQFF. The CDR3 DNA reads TGTGCCAGCTCACCACCGGGACTAGCGGACTACAATGAGCAGTTCTTC.

CDR3 DNA sequence: TGTGCCAGCAGTGAGGGGGGACAGGGAGGGGGATATGGCTACACCTTC. Protein: CASSEGGQGGGYGYTF. V usage is TRBV6-1 and J usage is TRBJ1-2, with 9 bases matching TRBD1. CDR1 is MNHNS and CDR2 is SASEGT in the germline V gene. The CDR3 covers 16 residues. Losses at the gene ends were 3 bases for V and 5 bases for J; bases not matched to a gene: 10.

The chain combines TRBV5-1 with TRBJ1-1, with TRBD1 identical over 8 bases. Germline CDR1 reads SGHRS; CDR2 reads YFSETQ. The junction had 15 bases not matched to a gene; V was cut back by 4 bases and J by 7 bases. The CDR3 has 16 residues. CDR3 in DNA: TGCGCCAGCAGCCTATCAGAGGATACAGGGGGGATTGAAGCTTTCTTT. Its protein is CASSLSEDTGGIEAFF.

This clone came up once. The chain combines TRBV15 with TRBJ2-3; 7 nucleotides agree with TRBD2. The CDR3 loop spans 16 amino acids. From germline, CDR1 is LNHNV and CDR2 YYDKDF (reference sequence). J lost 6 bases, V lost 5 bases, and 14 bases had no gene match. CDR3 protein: CATSGPGGSFVDTQYF. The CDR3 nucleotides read TGTGCCACCAGCGGGCCGGGAGGTAGCTTTGTCGATACGCAGTATTTT. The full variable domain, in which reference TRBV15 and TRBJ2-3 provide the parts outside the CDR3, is DAMVIQNPRYQVTQFGKPVTLSCSQTLNHNVMYWYQQKSSQAPKLLFHYYDKDFNNEADTPDNFQSRRPNTSFCFLDIRSPGLGDTAMYLCATSGPGGSFVDTQYFGPGTRLTVL.

This CDR3 reads CAIKVGQSMNTEAFF. In DNA, the CDR3 is TGTGCCATCAAGGTCGGACAGTCCATGAACACTGAAGCTTTCTTT. The chain is built from TRBV10-3 and TRBJ1-1; tentatively, D is TRBD1 (6 bases). There are 15 residues in the CDR3. Germline values: CDR1 ENHRY, CDR2 SYGVKD. V lost 7 bases and J 0 bases, leaving 15 bases between the germline ends.

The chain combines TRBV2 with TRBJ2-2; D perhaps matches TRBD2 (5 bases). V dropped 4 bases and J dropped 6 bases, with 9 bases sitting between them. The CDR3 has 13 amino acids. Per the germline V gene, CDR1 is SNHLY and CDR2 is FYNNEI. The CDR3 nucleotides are TGTGCCAGCAGTGTTGCTAGCCCCGGGGAGCTGTTTTTT. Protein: CASSVASPGELFF.

CDR3 bases: TGTGCCAGCAGTTCGGGAGGGAATGCAGATACGCAGTATTTT. It specifies CASSSGGNADTQYF. This sequence joins TRBV28 and TRBJ2-3; 8 bases agree with TRBD2. CDR3 length: 14 amino acids. CDR1 MDHEN and CDR2 SYDVKM come from the germline V gene. J lost 4 bases, V lost 4 bases, and 4 bases had no gene match.

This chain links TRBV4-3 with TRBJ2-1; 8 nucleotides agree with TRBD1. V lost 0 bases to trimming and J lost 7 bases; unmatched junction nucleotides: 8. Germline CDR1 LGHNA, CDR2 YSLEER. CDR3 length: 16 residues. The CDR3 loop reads CASSQEGQGAGNEQFF. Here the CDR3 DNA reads TGCGCCAGCAGCCAAGAAGGGCAGGGGGCGGGGAATGAGCAGTTCTTC.

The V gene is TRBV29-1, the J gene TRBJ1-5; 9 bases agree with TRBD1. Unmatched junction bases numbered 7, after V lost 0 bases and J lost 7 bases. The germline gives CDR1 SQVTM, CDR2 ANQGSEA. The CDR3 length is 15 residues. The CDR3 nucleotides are TGCAGCGTTGAAGAGTGGGGGACAGGGAGGCAGCCCCAGCATTTT. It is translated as CSVEEWGTGRQPQHF.

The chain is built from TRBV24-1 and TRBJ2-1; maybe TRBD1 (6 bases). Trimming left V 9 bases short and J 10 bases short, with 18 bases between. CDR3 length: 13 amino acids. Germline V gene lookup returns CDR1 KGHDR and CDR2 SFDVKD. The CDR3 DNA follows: TGTGCCACCCAAGAGGGTGGGACACTCGAGCAGTTCTTC. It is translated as CATQEGGTLEQFF.

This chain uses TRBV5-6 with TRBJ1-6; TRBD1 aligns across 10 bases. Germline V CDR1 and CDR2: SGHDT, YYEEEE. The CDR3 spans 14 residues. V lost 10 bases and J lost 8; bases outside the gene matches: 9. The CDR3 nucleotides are TGTGCCTTTTTGACCGGGACAGGGGATTCACCCCTCCACTTT. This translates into CAFLTGTGDSPLHF.

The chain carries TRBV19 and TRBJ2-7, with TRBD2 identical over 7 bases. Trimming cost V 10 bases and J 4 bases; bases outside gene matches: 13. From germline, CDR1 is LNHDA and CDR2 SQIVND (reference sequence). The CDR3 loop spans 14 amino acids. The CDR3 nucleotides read TGTGCCACCCGCCAAGGGGTCGGGGGGTACGAGCAGTACTTC. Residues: CATRQGVGGYEQYF.

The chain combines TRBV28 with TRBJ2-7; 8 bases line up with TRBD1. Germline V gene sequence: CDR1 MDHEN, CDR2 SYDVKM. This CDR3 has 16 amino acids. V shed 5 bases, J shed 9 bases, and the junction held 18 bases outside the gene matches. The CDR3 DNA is TGTGCCAGCAGTGGTCAGGGGGCTCGGCTGTATAACGCGCAGTACTTC. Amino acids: CASSGQGARLYNAQYF.

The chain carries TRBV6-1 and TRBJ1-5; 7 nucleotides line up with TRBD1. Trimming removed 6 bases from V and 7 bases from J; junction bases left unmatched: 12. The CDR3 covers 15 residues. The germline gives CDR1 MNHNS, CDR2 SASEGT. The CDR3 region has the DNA TGTGCCAGCAGCGACAACAGGGGCGGAAGGCAGCCCCAGCATTTT. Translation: CASSDNRGGRQPQHF.

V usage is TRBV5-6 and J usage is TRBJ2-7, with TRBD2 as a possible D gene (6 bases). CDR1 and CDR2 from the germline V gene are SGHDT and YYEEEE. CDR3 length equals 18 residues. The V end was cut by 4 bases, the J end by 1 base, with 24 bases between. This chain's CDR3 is CASSPPWRVGVGSYEQYF. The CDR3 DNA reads TGTGCCAGCAGCCCCCCTTGGAGGGTTGGGGTGGGGTCCTACGAGCAGTACTTC.

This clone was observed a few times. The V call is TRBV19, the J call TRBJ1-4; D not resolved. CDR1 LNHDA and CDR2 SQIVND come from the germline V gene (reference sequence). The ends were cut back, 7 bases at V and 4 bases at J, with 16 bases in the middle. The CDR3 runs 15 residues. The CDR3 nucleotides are TGTGCCAGTAACATTCAAGGTCGGGGTAATGAAAAACTGTTTTTT. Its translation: CASNIQGRGNEKLFF.

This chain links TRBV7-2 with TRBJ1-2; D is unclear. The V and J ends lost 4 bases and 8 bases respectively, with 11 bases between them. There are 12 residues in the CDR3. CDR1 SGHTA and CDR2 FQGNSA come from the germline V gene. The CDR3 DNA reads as TGTGCCAGCAGCTCCAACGGGGAGGGCTACACCTTC. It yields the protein CASSSNGEGYTF.

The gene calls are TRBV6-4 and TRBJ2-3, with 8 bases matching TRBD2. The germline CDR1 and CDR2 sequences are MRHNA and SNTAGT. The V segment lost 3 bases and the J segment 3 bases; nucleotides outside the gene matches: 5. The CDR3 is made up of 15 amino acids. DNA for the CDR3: TGTGCCAGCAGTGATCGAGCGGGGGTGACAGATACGCAGTATTTT. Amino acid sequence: CASSDRAGVTDTQYF.

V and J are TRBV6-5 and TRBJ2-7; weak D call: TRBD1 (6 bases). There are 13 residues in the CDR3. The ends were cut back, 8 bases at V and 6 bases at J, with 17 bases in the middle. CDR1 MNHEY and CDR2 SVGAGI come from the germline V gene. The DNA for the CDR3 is TGTGCCAGCCTACTGACAGGTACCGTCGAGCAGTACTTC. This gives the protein CASLLTGTVEQYF.

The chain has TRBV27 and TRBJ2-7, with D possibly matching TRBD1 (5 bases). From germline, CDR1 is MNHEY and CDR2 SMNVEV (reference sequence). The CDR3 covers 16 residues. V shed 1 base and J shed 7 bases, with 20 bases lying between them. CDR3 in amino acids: CASSLLMTATPTEQYF. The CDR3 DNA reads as TGTGCCAGCAGTTTATTAATGACAGCAACCCCTACGGAGCAGTACTTC.

In DNA, the CDR3 is TGTGCCAGCAGCTCCGGACAGGCAGCCTACGAGCAGTACTTC. As protein: CASSSGQAAYEQYF. The chain carries TRBV5-8 and TRBJ2-7, with 7 bases fitting TRBD1. The CDR3 extends over 14 amino acids. The V gene's germline CDR1 is SGHTS and CDR2 YDEGEE. Trimming cost V 3 bases and J 2 bases; bases outside gene matches: 5.

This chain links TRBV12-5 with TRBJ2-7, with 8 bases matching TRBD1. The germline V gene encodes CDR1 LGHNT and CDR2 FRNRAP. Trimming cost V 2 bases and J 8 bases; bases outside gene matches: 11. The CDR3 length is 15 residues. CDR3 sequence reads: CASGLPRQGWVQQYF. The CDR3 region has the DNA TGTGCTAGTGGTTTGCCTAGACAGGGGTGGGTTCAGCAGTACTTC.